Below are 18 T cell receptor beta chains sequenced from a single sample in a study of STAT3 mutations in large granular lymphocyte leukemia. Broader study findings: Every T-cell large granular lymphocyte leukemia patient had at least one immunodominant TCR beta clonotype.

The protocol was immunoSEQ multiplex PCR, while the TCRdb copy is restricted to in-frame clones and leaves out a portion. The sample carries roughly 6,500 clones, around three fifths recorded once. No cognate antigen is known for these TCRs. The sample comprised peripheral blood mononuclear cells. Source of these receptors: a boy aged 5-17 years with T-cell large granular lymphocyte leukemia. Some clones in this sample may be carry-over from other donors' samples.

This clone came up a few times. The chain couples TRBV2 to TRBJ1-5, with unresolved D. There are 12 residues in the CDR3. CDR1 SNHLY and CDR2 FYNNEI come from the germline V gene. The V gene lost 3 bases and the J gene lost 5 bases, with 5 bases spanning the gap. The CDR3 reads CASSDGYQPQHF. Written as DNA, the CDR3 is TGTGCCAGCAGTGACGGCTATCAGCCCCAGCATTTT.

This chain connects TRBV30 to TRBJ2-7; D gene ambiguous. The CDR3 runs to 12 residues. Between the trimmed V and J ends, which lost 8 bases and 2 bases, there was a span of 13 bases. The germline V gene has CDR1 GTSNPN and CDR2 SVGIG (reference sequence). The DNA of the CDR3 is TGTGCCCATGTGACGGTTCCCTACGAGCAGTACTTC. Its protein product is CAHVTVPYEQYF. The full variable domain, with the rest looked up from reference TRBV30 and TRBJ2-7, is SQTIHQWPATLVQPVGSPLSLECTVEGTSNPNLYWYRQAAGRGLQLLFYSVGIGQISSEVPQNLSASRPQDRQFILSSKKLLLSDSGFYLCAHVTVPYEQYFGPGTRLTVT.

V and J are TRBV5-4 and TRBJ1-1; no definite D call. Germline values: CDR1 SGHNT, CDR2 YYREEE (reference sequence). The CDR3 consists of 13 residues. With 3 bases removed from V and 1 base from J, the gap between germline ends came to 7 bases. CDR3 amino acids: CASSSYGNTEAFF. Here the CDR3 DNA reads TGTGCCAGCAGCTCTTACGGGAACACTGAAGCTTTCTTT.

The rearrangement uses TRBV28 and TRBJ2-1, with TRBD2 matching over 13 bases. The CDR3 is 13 amino acids. Germline trimming cut 8 bases from V and 6 bases from J; bases unmatched to any gene: 1. CDR1 MDHEN and CDR2 SYDVKM come from the germline V gene. The CDR3 protein is CASGLAGVNEQFF. The CDR3 DNA is TGTGCCAGCGGACTAGCGGGAGTCAATGAGCAGTTCTTC.

This clone was observed a few times. This chain links TRBV30 with TRBJ1-6; D is undetermined. V was cut by 3 bases and J by 5 bases, with 5 bases left in between. The CDR3 runs to 12 residues. Germline CDR1 and CDR2: GTSNPN and SVGIG (reference sequence). The CDR3 loop reads CAWRPDNSPLHF. The CDR3 nucleotides are TGTGCCTGGAGGCCCGATAATTCACCCCTCCACTTT.

The rearrangement joins TRBV5-4 to TRBJ1-2; D possibly corresponds to TRBD1 (5 bases). CDR1 SGHNT and CDR2 YYREEE come from the germline V gene (reference sequence). This CDR3 is 13 amino acids long. Trimming pared 7 bases from V and 6 bases from J, leaving 16 bases between. Here the CDR3 DNA reads TGTGCCAGCCGCATTCTGGGGGGTGATGGCTACACCTTC. This codes for CASRILGGDGYTF.

This clone was detected only a few times. V and J are TRBV7-2 and TRBJ2-7, with D uncertain. The germline V gene encodes CDR1 SGHTA and CDR2 FQGNSA. Trimming took off 5 bases at V and 2 bases at J, with 7 bases between the two ends. This CDR3 has 12 residues. CDR3 bases: TGTGCCAGCAGCAAAAACACCTACGAGCAGTACTTC. Translated: CASSKNTYEQYF.

This chain links TRBV18 with TRBJ2-7, with unresolved D. In germline, CDR1 is KGHSH, CDR2 LQKENI. Trimming took off 4 bases at V and 0 bases at J, with 10 bases between the two ends. The CDR3 runs to 14 residues. The CDR3 protein is CASSRTDPSYEQYF. The CDR3 nucleotides are TGTGCCAGCTCACGGACGGACCCCTCCTACGAGCAGTACTTC.

The CDR3 protein is CASSVDTVAGTGNGYTF. CDR3 DNA sequence: TGTGCCAGCAGCGTAGATACGGTTGCGGGGACAGGGAATGGCTACACCTTC. The rearrangement joins TRBV9 to TRBJ1-2; TRBD1 aligns across 9 bases. Germline V gene sequence: CDR1 SGDLS, CDR2 YYNGEE. Unmatched junction bases numbered 12, after V lost 0 bases and J lost 6 bases. The CDR3 spans 17 residues.

A few counts support this clone. The chain recombines TRBV30 with TRBJ1-6; 8 bases map to TRBD1. CDR3 length: 14 amino acids. V was clipped by 5 bases and J by 7 bases; unmatched bases: 7. Germline V lookup: CDR1 GTSNPN, CDR2 SVGIG (reference sequence). This CDR3 reads CAWDSGGVNSPLHF. The CDR3 nucleotides are TGTGCCTGGGACTCAGGGGGCGTAAATTCACCCCTCCACTTT. Full variable domain (remainder filled in from reference TRBV30 and TRBJ1-6): SQTIHQWPATLVQPVGSPLSLECTVEGTSNPNLYWYRQAAGRGLQLLFYSVGIGQISSEVPQNLSASRPQDRQFILSSKKLLLSDSGFYLCAWDSGGVNSPLHFGNGTRLTVT.

V and J are TRBV14 and TRBJ1-2; no firm D call. The germline CDR1 and CDR2 sequences are SGHDN and FVKESK. This CDR3 has 14 residues. V lost 1 base and J lost 4, with 10 bases in between. CDR3 loop: CASSQVGLGYGYTF. CDR3 nucleotides: TGTGCCAGCAGCCAAGTTGGGTTGGGCTATGGCTACACCTTC.

The chain is built from TRBV16 and TRBJ2-7; 9 nucleotides agree with TRBD1. Germline values: CDR1 KGHSY, CDR2 FQNENV. The V and J ends lost 4 bases and 3 bases, in that order; junction bases with no gene match: 7. This CDR3 contains 15 residues. CDR3 DNA sequence: TGTGCCAGCAGCCCAGGAGGGACAGGGATCTACGAGCAGTACTTC. It specifies CASSPGGTGIYEQYF.

This sequence joins TRBV5-4 and TRBJ1-2; perhaps TRBD1 as D (5 bases). This CDR3 is 15 amino acids long. Trimming removed 6 bases at V and 4 bases at J, with 19 bases between. The germline V gene has CDR1 SGHNT and CDR2 YYREEE (reference sequence). The CDR3 protein is CASTFPVRESYGYTF. The CDR3 nucleotides read TGTGCCAGCACCTTCCCCGTCAGGGAGAGCTATGGCTACACCTTC.

The chain combines TRBV29-1 with TRBJ1-2; TRBD1 agrees at 9 bases. The CDR3 covers 12 residues. With 6 bases clipped from V and 8 bases from J, the junction kept 7 bases outside the gene matches. Germline assignment: CDR1 SQVTM and CDR2 ANQGSEA. The CDR3 loop is CSVVGTGSGYTF. Written as DNA, the CDR3 is TGCAGCGTCGTGGGGACAGGGAGCGGCTACACCTTC.

V usage is TRBV18 and J usage is TRBJ2-7; D is unresolved. V shed 6 bases and J shed 4 bases, with 13 bases lying between them. This CDR3 is 13 amino acids long. Germline V gene data show CDR1 as KGHSH and CDR2 as LQKENI. For the CDR3, the DNA is TGTGCCAGCTCCCTTATGGACCGGTACGAGCAGTACTTC. Residues: CASSLMDRYEQYF.

The rearrangement links TRBV5-1 to TRBJ2-6; a weak D match, TRBD2 (5 bases). The germline V gene has CDR1 SGHRS and CDR2 YFSETQ. Trimming left V 0 bases short and J 4 bases short, with 11 bases between. CDR3 length: 16 amino acids. The CDR3 here is CASSLVWGAGANVLTF. Here the CDR3 DNA reads TGCGCCAGCAGCTTGGTGTGGGGAGCGGGGGCCAACGTCCTGACTTTC.

The chain joins TRBV5-4 to TRBJ2-7; D perhaps matches TRBD1 (5 bases). The CDR3 totals 15 residues. V was trimmed by 0 bases and J by 3 bases, leaving 13 bases between them. Per germline, CDR1 SGHNT and CDR2 YYREEE (reference sequence). The CDR3 loop is CASSLGYRQNYEQYF. The CDR3 nucleotides read TGTGCCAGCAGCTTGGGGTACAGGCAAAACTACGAGCAGTACTTC.

In this sample, this clone turned up a few times. The chain joins TRBV27 to TRBJ1-2, with D tentatively TRBD1 (5 bases). Germline V gives CDR1 MNHEY, CDR2 SMNVEV (reference sequence). Trimming pared 3 bases from V and 0 bases from J, leaving 11 bases between. The CDR3 length is 15 residues. As DNA, the CDR3 is TGTGCCAGCAGTTTTAGCGGGGCATCTAACTATGGCTACACCTTC. Translation gives CASSFSGASNYGYTF.